Listed here is a single TCR beta chain. As a fraction of the sample, this clonotype is medium-sized (0.01 to 0.1%). It lacks a known antigen. Base qualities are not recorded, but no much larger clone differs from it by a single base. Sequencing used an Illumina MiSeq. Starting from the raw public reads, TCRdb applied fastp trimming at Q25, assembled clones with MiXCR and retained in-frame beta chains. Duplicate CDR3 protein sequences are folded into a single record with the most common DNA and genes. Here the sample has 3,500 to 4,500 distinct CDR3 sequences; roughly 10% occur a single time. 30% to 40% of the sample lies in the top ten. The sample originates from a study. The CDR3 has 14 amino acids, counting the end cysteine and phenylalanine. Of all the DNA, just the CDR3 is kept, 42 bases in frame from base 1. Looking up the germline V gene yields CDR1 SGHTA and CDR2 FQGTGA. V loses 3 bases, J loses 2 bases, and the germline ends lie 7 bases apart.

The chain uses TRBV7-3 and TRBJ2-2; the D region possibly corresponds to TRBD2 (5 bases align). The receptor's source is a human donor with rheumatoid arthritis. Sequencing was done on a sample of CD4+ T cells from peripheral blood. This receptor has the CDR3 CASSFGLNTGELFF. The DNA sequence reads TGTGCCAGCAGCTTCGGACTTAACACCGGGGAGCTGTTTTTT.